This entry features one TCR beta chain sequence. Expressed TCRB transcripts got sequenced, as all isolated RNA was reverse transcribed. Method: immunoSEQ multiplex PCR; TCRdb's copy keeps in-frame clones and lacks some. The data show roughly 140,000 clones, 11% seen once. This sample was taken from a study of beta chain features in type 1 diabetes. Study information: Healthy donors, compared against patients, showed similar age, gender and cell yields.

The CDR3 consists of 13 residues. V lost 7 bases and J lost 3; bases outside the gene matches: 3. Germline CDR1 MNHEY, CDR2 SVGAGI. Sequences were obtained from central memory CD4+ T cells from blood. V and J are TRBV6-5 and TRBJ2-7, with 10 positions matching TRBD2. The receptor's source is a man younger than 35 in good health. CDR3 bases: TGTGCCAGCAAAGCTAGCGGGGGCTACGAGCAGTACTTC. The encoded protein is CASKASGGYEQYF.